This T cell receptor beta chain was profiled in a study of Tregs in tolerant kidney transplant recipients. V shed 4 bases and J 2 bases; nucleotides not matched to a gene: 0. CDR1 and CDR2 (germline): LNHDA, SQIVND (reference sequence). This CDR3 comprises 14 residues. Profiling relied on immunoSEQ multiplex PCR, and the TCRdb table lists in-frame clones only, not all of them. This table holds roughly 53,000 clones. As to this clone: What it binds is not known. The read halts 3 residues ahead of the CDR3 end, with the missing end drawn from the germline J gene.

Whole-study findings and limits: Activated donor B cell expansion appeared to reveal the most relevant donor-specific TCRbeta repertoire.

The sequence was obtained from a human donor who received a combined kidney and bone marrow transplant. This chain uses TRBV19 with TRBJ2-1; 9 bases map to TRBD2. The sequences come from CD4+ T cells from blood, collected before the transplant. CDR3 protein: CASSSGGAYNEQFF. The covered CDR3 bases are TGTGCCAGTAGTAGCGGGGGGGCCTACAATGAG.